These T cell receptor beta chains were read from a single sample in a study of blood T cells in healthy people across ages. TCRdb called the 5' RACE reads again in MiXCR, with one record for every CDR3 protein. The table includes about 1,000,000 distinct CDR3 sequences, 40% to 55% detected once. The specimen sequenced was blood. The receptors derive from an older woman in good health. CDR3s include the opening cysteine and the closing phenylalanine or tryptophan. A D gene is named only where the DNA matches it firmly. Rows may omit the clone size; those that give it use once, few, many or a size class.

clone size: NA
J gene: TRBJ2-3
V gene: TRBV11-2
CDR3 length: 15
D gene: NA
CDR3 DNA: TGTGCCAGCGGTGGAGAGGGTACTAGCACAGATACGCAGTATTTT
CDR3 protein: CASGGEGTSTDTQYF

clone size: few
J gene: TRBJ2-3
V gene: TRBV7-3
CDR3 length: 13
D gene: NA
CDR3 DNA: TGTGCCAGCAGCACCCGCGGGGCAGATACGCAGTATTTT
CDR3 protein: CASSTRGADTQYF

clone size: NA
J gene: TRBJ2-5
V gene: TRBV20-1
CDR3 length: 17
D gene: TRBD2
CDR3 DNA: TGCAGTGCGGGACCCCTTAGGACTAGCGGTAAACAAGAGACCCAGTACTTC
CDR3 protein: CSAGPLRTSGKQETQYF

clone size: few
J gene: TRBJ2-1
V gene: TRBV6-5
CDR3 length: 14
D gene: TRBD2
CDR3 DNA: TGTGCCAGCAGTTTCGGACTAGCGGGGTATGAGCAGTTCTTC
CDR3 protein: CASSFGLAGYEQFF

clone size: NA
J gene: TRBJ2-3
V gene: TRBV15
CDR3 length: 15
D gene: TRBD2
CDR3 DNA: TGTGCCACCAGCCCTGGGGGGGAAATCATAGATACGCAGTATTTT
CDR3 protein: CATSPGGEIIDTQYF

clone size: NA
J gene: TRBJ1-2
V gene: TRBV29-1
CDR3 length: 13
D gene: TRBD1
CDR3 DNA: TGCAGCACCGTGACAGGGGGCATCTATGGCTACACCTTC
CDR3 protein: CSTVTGGIYGYTF

clone size: NA
J gene: TRBJ1-5
V gene: TRBV20-1
CDR3 length: 16
D gene: NA
CDR3 DNA: TGCAGTGCTAGCCCCCCCTTTTTGTCTAGCAATCAGCCCCAGCATTTT
CDR3 protein: CSASPPFLSSNQPQHF

clone size: few
J gene: TRBJ2-7
V gene: TRBV29-1
CDR3 length: 17
D gene: TRBD2
CDR3 DNA: TGCAGCGTTGAAGATCCCCGGCCTAGCGGGAGCTCCTACGAGCAGTACTTC
CDR3 protein: CSVEDPRPSGSSYEQYF

clone size: NA
J gene: TRBJ2-3
V gene: TRBV7-7
CDR3 length: 17
D gene: NA
CDR3 DNA: TGTGCCAGCAGCCCCTGGCGGGGCCCTTCCGGGGTGGATACGCAGTATTTT
CDR3 protein: CASSPWRGPSGVDTQYF

clone size: few
J gene: TRBJ1-2
V gene: TRBV10-1
CDR3 length: 13
D gene: NA
CDR3 DNA: TGCGCCAGCAGTCGGACAGCGTCGGCGGGCTACACCTTC
CDR3 protein: CASSRTASAGYTF

clone size: NA
J gene: TRBJ2-6
V gene: TRBV7-9
CDR3 length: 16
D gene: NA
CDR3 DNA: TGTGCCAGCAGCTTAGTGCAGAACTCTGGGGCCAACGTCCTGACTTTC
CDR3 protein: CASSLVQNSGANVLTF

clone size: NA
J gene: TRBJ2-7
V gene: TRBV5-1
CDR3 length: 15
D gene: NA
CDR3 DNA: TGCGCCAGCAGCTTAAGGTCTGGGTACCTTGACGAGCAGTACTTC
CDR3 protein: CASSLRSGYLDEQYF

clone size: NA
J gene: TRBJ1-4
V gene: TRBV3-1
CDR3 length: 13
D gene: TRBD1
CDR3 DNA: TGTGCCAGCAGCCAGGACAGGAGTGAAAAACTGTTTTTT
CDR3 protein: CASSQDRSEKLFF

clone size: few
J gene: TRBJ2-1
V gene: TRBV7-9
CDR3 length: 15
D gene: NA
CDR3 DNA: TGTGCCAGCAGTTTAACCGGGACCCCCCAGGATGAGCAGTTCTTC
CDR3 protein: CASSLTGTPQDEQFF

clone size: NA
J gene: TRBJ1-5
V gene: TRBV15
CDR3 length: 15
D gene: NA
CDR3 DNA: TGTGCCACCTCTGCGGCCGGAAATCGCAATCAGCCCCAGCATTTT
CDR3 protein: CATSAAGNRNQPQHF

clone size: few
J gene: TRBJ1-4
V gene: TRBV27
CDR3 length: 17
D gene: NA
CDR3 DNA: TGTGCCAGCAGTTTTTACGGACAAGGCCCAACTAATGAAAAACTGTTTTTT
CDR3 protein: CASSFYGQGPTNEKLFF

clone size: few
J gene: TRBJ1-1
V gene: TRBV4-2
CDR3 length: 15
D gene: NA
CDR3 DNA: TGTGCCAGCAGTGCACACAGGGAGAGGAGGACTGAAGCTTTCTTT
CDR3 protein: CASSAHRERRTEAFF

clone size: NA
J gene: TRBJ2-7
V gene: TRBV4-1
CDR3 length: 14
D gene: NA
CDR3 DNA: TGCGCCGGCAGCCAAGATCTAGGACCCTACGAGCAGTACTTC
CDR3 protein: CAGSQDLGPYEQYF

clone size: NA
J gene: TRBJ2-1
V gene: TRBV7-2
CDR3 length: 15
D gene: TRBD2
CDR3 DNA: TGTGCCAGCAGCTTAGGGGTAGCGGGATTCAATGAGCAGTTCTTC
CDR3 protein: CASSLGVAGFNEQFF

clone size: many
J gene: TRBJ1-2
V gene: TRBV27
CDR3 length: 13
D gene: TRBD1
CDR3 DNA: TGTGCCAGCAGTTTAGGGACAGGGTATGGCTACACCTTC
CDR3 protein: CASSLGTGYGYTF

clone size: NA
J gene: TRBJ2-7
V gene: TRBV6-2/TRBV6-3
CDR3 length: 16
D gene: NA
CDR3 DNA: TGTGCCTGCAGCCCCCCCCCGGTGGGACACAACTACGAGCAGTACTTC
CDR3 protein: CACSPPPVGHNYEQYF

clone size: NA
J gene: TRBJ1-5
V gene: TRBV28
CDR3 length: 15
D gene: TRBD1
CDR3 DNA: TGTGCCAGCAGTTTAGGGACAGGGCGCAATCAGCCCCAGCATTTT
CDR3 protein: CASSLGTGRNQPQHF

clone size: once
J gene: TRBJ1-2
V gene: TRBV21-1
CDR3 length: 12
D gene: NA
CDR3 DNA: TGTGCCAGCACCCGGACAGGGGAGCAGGACACCTTC
CDR3 protein: CASTRTGEQDTF

clone size: NA
J gene: TRBJ2-2
V gene: TRBV6-6
CDR3 length: 14
D gene: NA
CDR3 DNA: TGTGCCAGCAGTTCCCCGGAGGAGTCCGGGGAGCTGTTTTTT
CDR3 protein: CASSSPEESGELFF

clone size: NA
J gene: TRBJ2-7
V gene: TRBV27
CDR3 length: 17
D gene: TRBD2
CDR3 DNA: TGTGCCAGCAGTTTTGGTCTAGCGGGAGGGTGGAGCGATGAGCAGTACTTC
CDR3 protein: CASSFGLAGGWSDEQYF

clone size: NA
J gene: TRBJ2-3
V gene: TRBV20-1
CDR3 length: 15
D gene: NA
CDR3 DNA: TGCAGTGCTTGGCTGTCCCCGGGAGTTACAGATACGCAGTATTTT
CDR3 protein: CSAWLSPGVTDTQYF

clone size: NA
J gene: TRBJ2-3
V gene: TRBV29-1
CDR3 length: 14
D gene: TRBD1
CDR3 DNA: TGCAGCGTTGAAAAGGGACAGGCCGCAGATACGCAGTATTTT
CDR3 protein: CSVEKGQAADTQYF

clone size: NA
J gene: TRBJ2-4
V gene: TRBV2
CDR3 length: 17
D gene: TRBD1
CDR3 DNA: TGTGCCAGCAGTGAACTGGGGACAGGGTGGGTCAAAAGCATTCAGTACTTC
CDR3 protein: CASSELGTGWVKSIQYF

clone size: NA
J gene: TRBJ2-3
V gene: TRBV5-1
CDR3 length: 16
D gene: NA
CDR3 DNA: TGCGCCAGCAGTTCGAGGGGGAGTTCTGGCACAGATACGCAGTATTTT
CDR3 protein: CASSSRGSSGTDTQYF

clone size: few
J gene: TRBJ1-2
V gene: TRBV5-1
CDR3 length: 17
D gene: TRBD1
CDR3 DNA: TGCGCCAGCAGCTTGGGGCACGACAGGGCCTTCGGCTATGGCTACACCTTC
CDR3 protein: CASSLGHDRAFGYGYTF

clone size: NA
J gene: TRBJ2-1
V gene: TRBV6-6
CDR3 length: 12
D gene: TRBD1
CDR3 DNA: TGTGCCAGCACTACAGGGACAGGGTCGCTGTTCTTC
CDR3 protein: CASTTGTGSLFF

clone size: once
J gene: TRBJ2-5
V gene: TRBV20-1
CDR3 length: 13
D gene: TRBD2
CDR3 DNA: TGCAGTGCTGGGGCGGGAGTAGTGGAGACCCAGTACTTC
CDR3 protein: CSAGAGVVETQYF

clone size: few
J gene: TRBJ2-7
V gene: TRBV11-3
CDR3 length: 16
D gene: NA
CDR3 DNA: TGTGCCAGCAGCTTAGGGTTTTTGAACCAAGACTACGAGCAGTACTTC
CDR3 protein: CASSLGFLNQDYEQYF

clone size: once
J gene: TRBJ2-1
V gene: TRBV9
CDR3 length: 18
D gene: TRBD2
CDR3 DNA: TGTGCCAGCAGCGTAGGTTCTAGCGGGAGTGGAGGTTACAATGAGCAGTTCTTC
CDR3 protein: CASSVGSSGSGGYNEQFF

clone size: many
J gene: TRBJ1-4
V gene: TRBV6-1
CDR3 length: 14
D gene: NA
CDR3 DNA: TGTGCCAGCAGTGCCCGGGACGGTAATGAAAAACTGTTTTTT
CDR3 protein: CASSARDGNEKLFF

clone size: few
J gene: TRBJ2-7
V gene: TRBV28
CDR3 length: 16
D gene: TRBD1
CDR3 DNA: TGTGCCACCGACATGACGGGACAGGGCAAAGCCTACGAGCAGTACTTC
CDR3 protein: CATDMTGQGKAYEQYF

clone size: NA
J gene: TRBJ2-7
V gene: TRBV19
CDR3 length: 14
D gene: NA
CDR3 DNA: TGTGCCAGTAGTATGTCCGGGACCTACTACGAGCAGTACTTC
CDR3 protein: CASSMSGTYYEQYF

clone size: NA
J gene: TRBJ2-7
V gene: TRBV14
CDR3 length: 15
D gene: TRBD1
CDR3 DNA: TGTGCCAGCAGCCGGCTAGGACAGGGGGCCTACGAGCAGTACTTC
CDR3 protein: CASSRLGQGAYEQYF

clone size: NA
J gene: TRBJ2-7
V gene: TRBV6-1
CDR3 length: 12
D gene: TRBD1
CDR3 DNA: TGTGCCAGCCACGGACAGGCCTACGAGCAGTACTTC
CDR3 protein: CASHGQAYEQYF

clone size: NA
J gene: TRBJ2-3
V gene: TRBV6-1
CDR3 length: 17
D gene: NA
CDR3 DNA: TGTGCCAGCAGCGGCGCGTGGGCGGGACCTTTCACAGATACGCAGTATTTT
CDR3 protein: CASSGAWAGPFTDTQYF

clone size: NA
J gene: TRBJ2-1
V gene: TRBV4-1
CDR3 length: 24
D gene: TRBD1
CDR3 DNA: TGCGCCAGCAGGACCATTCGAGGGTATGCAGGGGGCTCTGTATACGCCCCTATATCCTACGAGCAGTTCTTC
CDR3 protein: CASRTIRGYAGGSVYAPISYEQFF

clone size: few
J gene: TRBJ2-4
V gene: TRBV4-1
CDR3 length: 12
D gene: NA
CDR3 DNA: TGCGCCAGCAGGGGGGACCTTAACATTCAGTACTTC
CDR3 protein: CASRGDLNIQYF

clone size: NA
J gene: TRBJ2-1
V gene: TRBV20-1
CDR3 length: 15
D gene: NA
CDR3 DNA: TGCAGTGCTAGTCGAGGCGGCCTGGCGCAAAGTGAGCAGTTCTTC
CDR3 protein: CSASRGGLAQSEQFF

clone size: NA
J gene: TRBJ2-4
V gene: TRBV20-1
CDR3 length: 16
D gene: NA
CDR3 DNA: TGCAGTGCTAGCCCGCCAACAGGGAGGGGGGTAAACATTCAGTACTTC
CDR3 protein: CSASPPTGRGVNIQYF

clone size: NA
J gene: TRBJ2-7
V gene: TRBV7-8
CDR3 length: 13
D gene: NA
CDR3 DNA: TGTGCCTGCAGCTTAGAACCGATCTACGAGCAGTACTTC
CDR3 protein: CACSLEPIYEQYF

clone size: few
J gene: TRBJ2-7
V gene: TRBV5-6
CDR3 length: 16
D gene: NA
CDR3 DNA: TGTGCCAGCAGCTCCCGGGACACTTCCATGGCCTACGAGCAGTACTTC
CDR3 protein: CASSSRDTSMAYEQYF

clone size: NA
J gene: TRBJ2-1
V gene: TRBV27
CDR3 length: 13
D gene: NA
CDR3 DNA: TGTGCCAGCAGTTCCTACTTTTACAATGAGCAGTTCTTC
CDR3 protein: CASSSYFYNEQFF

clone size: NA
J gene: TRBJ2-7
V gene: TRBV25-1
CDR3 length: 13
D gene: NA
CDR3 DNA: TGTGCCAGCAGTGGGTGGACAGAGGGCGAGCAGTACTTC
CDR3 protein: CASSGWTEGEQYF

clone size: few
J gene: TRBJ2-1
V gene: TRBV29-1
CDR3 length: 14
D gene: NA
CDR3 DNA: TGCAGCGTTGAAGTCCCTAGCTATCACAATGAGCAGTTCTTC
CDR3 protein: CSVEVPSYHNEQFF

clone size: NA
J gene: TRBJ1-2
V gene: TRBV11-2
CDR3 length: 16
D gene: NA
CDR3 DNA: TGTGCCAGCAGCTCCCTCGGCGGGACATCTAACTATGGCTACACCTTC
CDR3 protein: CASSSLGGTSNYGYTF

clone size: NA
J gene: TRBJ2-1
V gene: TRBV6-2/TRBV6-3
CDR3 length: 12
D gene: NA
CDR3 DNA: TGTGCCAGCAGTTCCGTGTCTTCGGGAAGGTTCTTC
CDR3 protein: CASSSVSSGRFF

clone size: NA
J gene: TRBJ2-1
V gene: TRBV6-1
CDR3 length: 13
D gene: NA
CDR3 DNA: TGTGCCAGCAGTGAAGGGCTTTTTTACGAGCAGTTCTTC
CDR3 protein: CASSEGLFYEQFF